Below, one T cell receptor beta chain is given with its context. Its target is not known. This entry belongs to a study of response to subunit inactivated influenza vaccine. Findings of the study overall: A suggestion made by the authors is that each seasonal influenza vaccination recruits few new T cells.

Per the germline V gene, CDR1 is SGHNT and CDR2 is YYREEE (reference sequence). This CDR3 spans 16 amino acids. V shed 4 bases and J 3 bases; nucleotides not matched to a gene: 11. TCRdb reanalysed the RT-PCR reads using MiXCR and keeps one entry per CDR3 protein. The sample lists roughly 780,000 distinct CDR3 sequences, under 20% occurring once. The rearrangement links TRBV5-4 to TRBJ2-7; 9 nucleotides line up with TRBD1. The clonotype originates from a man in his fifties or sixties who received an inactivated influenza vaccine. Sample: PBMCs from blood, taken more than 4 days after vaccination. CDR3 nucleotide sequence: TGTGCCAGCAGCGATCCAGGGACAGGGTACATCTACGAGCAGTACTTC. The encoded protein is CASSDPGTGYIYEQYF.